This is a list of T cell receptor beta chains from one sample in a study of CD8+CD57+ T cells in acquired aplastic anemia. TCRdb fed the reads into MiXCR, producing one record per CDR3 protein. Seen here are 35,000 to 40,000 distinct CDR3 sequences, under 80% observed once, and the top ten hold roughly 23%. Sequences were obtained from sorted CD4+, CD8+, or CD8+CD57+ T cells (not recorded which) from PBMCs. Receptors were obtained from a human donor in good health, serving as a control. Both conserved end residues are part of each CDR3. Each record gives: D gene, CDR3 length, clone size, J gene, V gene, CDR3 DNA, CDR3 protein. A D gene is named only where the DNA matches it firmly. Clone sizes are given selectively: once, few, many, or a class where the clone is expanded.

>-|13|-|TRBJ2-7|TRBV2
TGTGCCAGCAGTGACCCCCGGACCTACGAGCAGTACTTC
CASSDPRTYEQYF
>-|15|-|TRBJ2-3|TRBV15
TGTGCCACCAGCAGAGTTGGACAGCGCACAGATACGCAGTATTTT
CATSRVGQRTDTQYF
>-|14|-|TRBJ2-3|TRBV7-3
TGTGCCAGCAGCTTAGGCGCAAGTACAGATACGCAGTATTTT
CASSLGASTDTQYF
>-|14|-|TRBJ2-3|TRBV7-2
TGTGCCAGCAGGGGCGGATTTAGCACAGATACGCAGTATTTT
CASRGGFSTDTQYF
>-|15|-|TRBJ2-7|TRBV12-3/TRBV12-4
TGTGCCAGCAGTTTAGGCCCTGGGAGCTCCTACGAGCAGTACTTC
CASSLGPGSSYEQYF
>TRBD1|14|many|TRBJ2-3|TRBV18
TGTGCCAGCTCACCCGGGACAGGGCCCGATACGCAGTATTTT
CASSPGTGPDTQYF
>TRBD2|15|-|TRBJ2-3|TRBV2
TGTGCCAGCAGCAGACCAGCGGGGGACGGAGATACGCAGTATTTT
CASSRPAGDGDTQYF
>TRBD1|13|-|TRBJ1-6|TRBV7-2
TGTGCCAGCAACCGACAGGGGAATTCACCCCTCCACTTT
CASNRQGNSPLHF
>TRBD1|15|-|TRBJ2-3|TRBV9
TGTGCCAGCAGCGCGGAAGACAGGGGCACAGATACGCAGTATTTT
CASSAEDRGTDTQYF
>-|15|-|TRBJ1-6|TRBV15
TGTGCCACCAGCAGAGGGGGGTTCGAGGGGTCACCCCTCCACTTT
CATSRGGFEGSPLHF
>-|14|few|TRBJ2-7|TRBV29-1
TGCAGCGTTGAAGATGGGGACCCCCCCTACGAGCAGTACTTC
CSVEDGDPPYEQYF
>-|13|-|TRBJ2-7|TRBV19
TGTGCCAGCAGCCGGAACGAGCCTACCGAGCAGTACTTC
CASSRNEPTEQYF
>TRBD1|14|once|TRBJ1-6|TRBV9
TGTGCCAGCAGCACCCGGGACAGGGTTTCACCCCTCCACTTT
CASSTRDRVSPLHF
>-|12|once|TRBJ2-7|TRBV2
TGTGCCAGCGGAAGACAGTCATACGAGCAGTACTTC
CASGRQSYEQYF
>-|12|-|TRBJ1-2|TRBV12-3/TRBV12-4
TGTGCCAGCAGTGAACCCGACTATGGCTACACCTTC
CASSEPDYGYTF
>-|14|-|TRBJ1-5|TRBV10-2
TGCGCCAGCAGTGGGGGGGGACATAATCAGCCCCAGCATTTT
CASSGGGHNQPQHF
>TRBD2|17|-|TRBJ2-3|TRBV10-1
TGCGCCAGCAGTGAGGGGACTACAGGACTCGAGGGAGATACGCAGTATTTT
CASSEGTTGLEGDTQYF
>TRBD2|15|-|TRBJ2-3|TRBV19
TGTGCCAGTAGTACTAGCGGGGACGATGAAGATACGCAGTATTTT
CASSTSGDDEDTQYF
>-|14|once|TRBJ1-5|TRBV20-1
TGCAGTGAGTGGGTTGAGGCTAGCAATCAGCCCCAGCATTTT
CSEWVEASNQPQHF
>-|12|-|TRBJ2-5|TRBV7-9
TGTGCCAGCAGCTTAGGCCAAGAGACCCAGTACTTC
CASSLGQETQYF
>TRBD1|15|-|TRBJ2-3|TRBV20-1
TGCAGTGCTAGGCTAGGGACAGGGGATACAGATACGCAGTATTTT
CSARLGTGDTDTQYF
>TRBD1|13|-|TRBJ2-5|TRBV29-1
TGCAGCGTTGGAGAGACAGGGGATGAGACCCAGTACTTC
CSVGETGDETQYF
>TRBD2|18|few|TRBJ2-1|TRBV14
TGTGCCAGCAGCCAGGGACTAGCGGGGGGACTAGCCCACAATGAGCAGTTCTTC
CASSQGLAGGLAHNEQFF
>-|12|-|TRBJ2-7|TRBV7-9
TGTGCCAGCAGCTTACGGGGGTCCGAGCAGTACTTC
CASSLRGSEQYF
>-|10|-|TRBJ2-5|TRBV15
TGTGCCACCGGACGGGAGACCCAGTACTTC
CATGRETQYF
>-|15|-|TRBJ2-3|TRBV11-2
TGTGCCAGCAGCTTGGGGGGGGCCAGCACAGATACGCAGTATTTT
CASSLGGASTDTQYF
>TRBD1|16|-|TRBJ1-2|TRBV10-3
TGTGCCATCGCGACAGGGGGTGGAGACCCTAGTAGTGGCTACACCTTC
CAIATGGGDPSSGYTF
>-|14|-|TRBJ2-7|TRBV2
TGTGCCAGCAGTGAGGTTTCATGGGTGGGGGAGCAGTACTTC
CASSEVSWVGEQYF
>TRBD1|17|-|TRBJ1-3|TRBV9
TGTGCCAGCAGCGGCCCGGGACAGGGAAATAGTGGAGCCACCATATATTTT
CASSGPGQGNSGATIYF
>-|13|-|TRBJ2-7|TRBV7-3
TGTGCCAGCAGCTTAGGACCGCTCTACGAGCAGTACTTC
CASSLGPLYEQYF
>TRBD1|14|few|TRBJ2-3|TRBV19
TGTGCCAGTAGGGACAGGTCTTACACAGATACGCAGTATTTT
CASRDRSYTDTQYF
>TRBD1|15|-|TRBJ1-2|TRBV7-9
TGTGCCAGCAGCTCCCGGACAGGGGGCAGGGATGGCTACACCTTC
CASSSRTGGRDGYTF
>-|14|-|TRBJ2-1|TRBV24-1
TGTGCCACCAGTGATAGCGGCGCGTACAATGAGCAGTTCTTC
CATSDSGAYNEQFF
>-|14|-|TRBJ2-5|TRBV6-1
TGTGCCAGCAGTCTCGGATTGAGCGAAGAGACCCAGTACTTC
CASSLGLSEETQYF
>TRBD1|17|medium-sized|TRBJ2-5|TRBV7-9
TGTGCCAGCAGCTCTCAGGGGACAGCACTAAACCAAGAGACCCAGTACTTC
CASSSQGTALNQETQYF
>TRBD1|14|-|TRBJ2-7|TRBV10-2
TGCGCCAGCAGTGGGGCAGGGGGAGTGGGGGAGCAGTACTTC
CASSGAGGVGEQYF
>-|18|-|TRBJ2-2|TRBV6-1
TGTGCCAGCAGTGAATCCCCCACCGTGACGGGCAACGCCGGGGAGCTGTTTTTT
CASSESPTVTGNAGELFF
>TRBD2|15|once|TRBJ2-7|TRBV19
TGTGCCAGTAGTATATCGGGACTAGGAACCTACGAGCAGTACTTC
CASSISGLGTYEQYF
>-|15|once|TRBJ2-3|TRBV2
TGTGCCAGCAGTTTCTTTGGGACTAGCACAGATACGCAGTATTTT
CASSFFGTSTDTQYF